This T cell receptor beta chain was found in a study of CD8+ T cells in alopecia areata. Whole-study findings and limits: Uncertainty remains about how baseline CD8+ expansion links to response, with one nonresponder. Tofacitinib did not eliminate many expanded lesional clones from scalp or blood. In patients, TCRs were shared less clearly than in mice, and HLA may possibly be involved.

Notes on this clone: The antigen is unknown.

Trimming removed 5 bases from V and 6 bases from J, with 11 bases in between. Germline CDR1 LNHNV, CDR2 YYDKDF (reference sequence). The CDR3 extends over 14 amino acids. The authors extracted RNA and reverse transcribed it into cDNA as the sequencing template. The method was immunoSEQ multiplex PCR; TCRdb's version includes in-frame clones alone and lacks a portion of them. Found here are some 180,000 clones, roughly 46% of them singletons; the top ten hold around 10%. Treatment reported: oral pan-JAK inhibitor, 5-10 mg twice daily. A FACSAria was used to sort CD4+ and CD8+ T cells. These cells came from PBMCs.

J is TRBJ1-6 and V is TRBV15, with D maybe TRBD1 (6 bases). The specimen was CD8+ T cells sorted from blood, collected around week 54, from a patient treated with tofacitinib. This clonotype was obtained from a human donor with alopecia areata. The CDR3 here is CATSYREGNSPLHF. The CDR3, as DNA: TGTGCCACCAGCTACAGGGAGGGTAATTCACCCCTCCACTTT.